These T cell receptor beta chains were read from a single sample in a study of chronic HIV infection and antiretroviral therapy. TCRdb reprocessed the 5' RACE reads via MiXCR and lists one record per CDR3 protein. Altogether approximately 40,000 distinct CDR3 sequences are present, about 8.1% being singletons, with the ten largest covering around 2.9%. Source material: peripheral blood. Receptor source: an adult who had HIV and had not received antiretroviral therapy, or was an uninfected healthy control (not recorded which). The CDR3 runs from the conserved cysteine through the conserved F or W. D genes are given only for firm matches. Clone size is shown for a subset of rows, as once, few, many or a class of expanded clone.

D: .
J: TRBJ2-5
V: TRBV29-1
size: .
DNA: TGCAGCGCCCCCCCCGCAGGGTGGGGAGAGACCCAGTACTTC
CDR3: CSAPPAGWGETQYF

D: TRBD1
J: TRBJ1-5
V: TRBV28
size: .
DNA: TGTGCCAGCAGACCGGGACAGGGTTTGGTTCAGCCCCAGCATTTT
CDR3: CASRPGQGLVQPQHF

D: TRBD1
J: TRBJ1-1
V: TRBV2
size: .
DNA: TGTGCCAGCAGGATCCGACAGGGGACGAACACTGAAGCTTTCTTT
CDR3: CASRIRQGTNTEAFF

D: .
J: TRBJ2-3
V: TRBV28
size: many
DNA: TGTGCCAGCAGTTCACTAGTGTTTGATACGCAGTATTTT
CDR3: CASSSLVFDTQYF

D: TRBD2
J: TRBJ2-7
V: TRBV4-2
size: few
DNA: TGTGCCAGCAGCCAAAGCGGGAGGGATTACGAGCAGTACTTC
CDR3: CASSQSGRDYEQYF

D: .
J: TRBJ2-5
V: TRBV29-1
size: few
DNA: TGCAGCGTCCGGGACCGAGGGGTGGGGGAGACCCAGTACTTC
CDR3: CSVRDRGVGETQYF

D: .
J: TRBJ2-1
V: TRBV11-1
size: .
DNA: TGTGCCAGCAGCTTCGGGGAGGTGCAGTTCTTC
CDR3: CASSFGEVQFF

D: .
J: TRBJ1-1
V: TRBV29-1
size: .
DNA: TGCAGCGTCAGGACATCGAACACTGAAGCTTTCTTT
CDR3: CSVRTSNTEAFF

D: .
J: TRBJ1-1
V: TRBV28
size: .
DNA: TGTGCCAGCAGTCCACCCCTTTGGAACACTGAAGCTTTCTTT
CDR3: CASSPPLWNTEAFF

D: .
J: TRBJ1-1
V: TRBV28
size: .
DNA: TGTGCCAGCAGGGACCATGAAGCTTTCTTT
CDR3: CASRDHEAFF

D: .
J: TRBJ2-5
V: TRBV5-6
size: many
DNA: TGTGCCAGCAGCTTGCCAGGGGCTGCCCCAGAGACCCAGTACTTC
CDR3: CASSLPGAAPETQYF

D: .
J: TRBJ1-4
V: TRBV7-2
size: .
DNA: TGTGCCAGCAGCTTGACAGATTTAATTAATGAAAAACTGTTTTTT
CDR3: CASSLTDLINEKLFF

D: .
J: TRBJ2-1
V: TRBV5-1
size: .
DNA: TGCGCCAGCAGCTTGCAGAGACTCTACAATGAGCAGTTCTTC
CDR3: CASSLQRLYNEQFF

D: .
J: TRBJ1-1
V: TRBV29-1
size: .
DNA: TGCAGCGTGGGGGTCCTAGGTGAAGCTTTCTTT
CDR3: CSVGVLGEAFF

D: TRBD1
J: TRBJ2-6
V: TRBV27
size: .
DNA: TGTGCCAGCAGTTCTCTAGGGACAGGGGCTGGGGCCAACGTCCTGACTTTC
CDR3: CASSSLGTGAGANVLTF

D: TRBD2
J: TRBJ2-3
V: TRBV2
size: many
DNA: TGTGCCAGCAGGCTACTAGCGGGAACAGATACGCAGTATTTT
CDR3: CASRLLAGTDTQYF

D: .
J: TRBJ1-4
V: TRBV25-1
size: .
DNA: TGTGCCAGCAGTGAATGGAAAGGGTGGCGTGAAAAACTGTTTTTT
CDR3: CASSEWKGWREKLFF

D: .
J: TRBJ2-5
V: TRBV13
size: many
DNA: TGTGCCAGCAGCACTTACAGGGCCCAAGAGACCCAGTACTTC
CDR3: CASSTYRAQETQYF

D: TRBD2
J: TRBJ2-3
V: TRBV7-2
size: many
DNA: TGTGCCAGCAGCTTAGGAGCGGGAGAATTAGATACGCAGTATTTT
CDR3: CASSLGAGELDTQYF

D: .
J: TRBJ2-4
V: TRBV29-1
size: many
DNA: TGCAGCGCGACTTCTTTCTTAGCCAAAAACATTCAGTACTTC
CDR3: CSATSFLAKNIQYF

D: .
J: TRBJ2-7
V: TRBV7-6
size: .
DNA: TGTGCCAGCAGCTTAGCAGGGCTAGCGAGCGAGCAGTACTTC
CDR3: CASSLAGLASEQYF

D: .
J: TRBJ2-7
V: TRBV29-1
size: few
DNA: TGCAGCGTTGCAGGGGGGAGCTCCTACGAGCAGTACTTC
CDR3: CSVAGGSSYEQYF

D: .
J: TRBJ2-2
V: TRBV7-2
size: .
DNA: TGTGCCAGCAGCTTAAACGCAATGGCGAACACCGGGGAGCTGTTTTTT
CDR3: CASSLNAMANTGELFF

D: TRBD1
J: TRBJ2-3
V: TRBV4-3
size: many
DNA: TGCGCCAGCAGCCATCCGGGACAGTTCCCAGATACGCAGTATTTT
CDR3: CASSHPGQFPDTQYF

D: TRBD2
J: TRBJ2-7
V: TRBV12-3/TRBV12-4
size: few
DNA: TGTGCCAGCAGTTTCCTAGCGGGAGGGAGCTCCTACGAGCAGTACTTC
CDR3: CASSFLAGGSSYEQYF

D: TRBD2
J: TRBJ2-1
V: TRBV29-1
size: few
DNA: TGCAGCGTGTTGACTAGCGGGAATAGCAATGAGCAGTTCTTC
CDR3: CSVLTSGNSNEQFF

D: .
J: TRBJ1-1
V: TRBV5-1
size: many
DNA: TGCGCCAGCAGCGGGATAAGTGGGAACACTGAAGCTTTCTTT
CDR3: CASSGISGNTEAFF

D: .
J: TRBJ2-7
V: TRBV29-1
size: many
DNA: TGCAGCGTTGTAGCCTACTCCTACGAGCAGTACTTC
CDR3: CSVVAYSYEQYF

D: TRBD2
J: TRBJ2-7
V: TRBV28
size: many
DNA: TGTGCCAGCAGCCCTAGCGGGAGTTACTCCTACGAGCAGTACTTC
CDR3: CASSPSGSYSYEQYF

D: .
J: TRBJ2-1
V: TRBV5-1
size: many
DNA: TGCGCCAGCAGCTTAATGGACAGCTACAATGAGCAGTTCTTC
CDR3: CASSLMDSYNEQFF

D: TRBD2
J: TRBJ2-3
V: TRBV5-1
size: .
DNA: TGCGCCAGCAGCTTGGCCCTCGCGGGAGGCACAGATACGCAGTATTTT
CDR3: CASSLALAGGTDTQYF

D: TRBD2
J: TRBJ2-3
V: TRBV2
size: few
DNA: TGTGCCAGCAGTGAGTCTAGCGGGAACCCCGGGGATACGCAGTATTTT
CDR3: CASSESSGNPGDTQYF

D: TRBD1
J: TRBJ1-4
V: TRBV28
size: .
DNA: TGTGCCAGCAGGGACAGGGAAAATGAAAAACTGTTTTTT
CDR3: CASRDRENEKLFF

D: TRBD1
J: TRBJ2-7
V: TRBV28
size: many
DNA: TGTGCCAGCAGTTATGGGACAGGGGGCTACGAGCAGTACTTC
CDR3: CASSYGTGGYEQYF

D: .
J: TRBJ2-7
V: TRBV5-1
size: many
DNA: TGCGCCAGCAGCTCCTCCTTGGGCGGACTCCACGAGCAGTACTTC
CDR3: CASSSSLGGLHEQYF

D: TRBD1
J: TRBJ1-1
V: TRBV10-3
size: many
DNA: TGTGCCAGCCAACCGAAACGGGACAGGATCCTTTTGAACACTGAAGCTTTCTTT
CDR3: CASQPKRDRILLNTEAFF

D: .
J: TRBJ1-2
V: TRBV28
size: .
DNA: TGTGCCAGCAGTTTATCCACAGAGAACTATGGCTACACCTTC
CDR3: CASSLSTENYGYTF